These 26 T cell receptor beta chains share one sample of origin, sequenced in a study of blood T cell repertoires in COVID-19. Profiling relied on immunoSEQ multiplex PCR, and the TCRdb table lists in-frame clones only, not all of them. The repertoire holds about 120,000 clones, with almost 85% as singletons. The sequenced material came from peripheral blood. These receptors came from a man between 70 and 80 years old with active or convalescent COVID-19.

The chain carries TRBV7-8 and TRBJ2-5; D perhaps matches TRBD2 (7 bases). CDR1 SGHVS and CDR2 FQNEAQ come from the germline V gene. CDR3 size: 16 residues. V dropped 4 bases and J dropped 5 bases, with 20 bases sitting between them. DNA of the CDR3: TGTGCCAGCAGCTCCCCCTGGGGGGGGGCAGGCGAGACCCAGTACTTC. It specifies CASSSPWGGAGETQYF.

The V and J genes are TRBV30 and TRBJ1-1; 9 bases agree with TRBD1. V lost 6 bases, J lost 3 bases, and 2 bases stayed unmatched. This CDR3 region has 12 residues. Per the germline V gene, CDR1 is GTSNPN and CDR2 is SVGIG (reference sequence). The CDR3 DNA is TGTGCCTGCACAGGGGGCCACACTGAAGCTTTCTTT. This sequence encodes CACTGGHTEAFF.

This clone came up once. The chain links TRBV7-2 to TRBJ1-4, with 12 positions matching TRBD1. V trimming: 2 bases; J trimming: 8 bases; junction bases outside the gene matches: 6. The CDR3 contains 16 residues. Germline V gives CDR1 SGHTA, CDR2 FQGNSA. The CDR3 sequence is CASSLRGQGAKEKLFF. In DNA, the CDR3 is TGTGCCAGCAGCTTAAGGGGACAGGGGGCGAAAGAAAAACTGTTTTTT.

The chain carries TRBV5-4 and TRBJ1-6; 7 bases are shared with TRBD1. Germline V gene sequence: CDR1 SGHNT, CDR2 YYREEE (reference sequence). The J segment lost 0 bases and the V segment lost 3 bases, leaving 6 bases of the junction unmatched. The CDR3 is made up of 17 amino acids. The CDR3 DNA is TGTGCCAGCAGCTATGGGACAGCGGGCTCCTATAATTCACCCCTCCACTTT. The encoded protein is CASSYGTAGSYNSPLHF.

This clone appeared once. The rearrangement links TRBV5-4 to TRBJ2-5, with 8 bases that match TRBD2. CDR1 and CDR2 from the germline V gene are SGHNT and YYREEE (reference sequence). CDR3 length: 15 amino acids. The V segment lost 6 bases and the J segment 4 bases; nucleotides outside the gene matches: 11. The CDR3 spells CASTPPGGAGETQYF. The CDR3 DNA follows: TGTGCCAGCACCCCACCGGGGGGGGCCGGAGAGACCCAGTACTTC.

The chain combines TRBV19 with TRBJ1-5; D uncertain. CDR1 and CDR2 from the germline V gene are LNHDA and SQIVND (reference sequence). The CDR3 sequence is 16 residues long. Between the trimmed V and J ends, which lost 5 bases and 2 bases, there was a span of 16 bases. As DNA, the CDR3 is TGTGCCAGTAGTGCCAGGAACCGGGGAGGCAATCAGCCCCAGCATTTT. Amino acids: CASSARNRGGNQPQHF.

The chain carries TRBV2 and TRBJ2-2; perhaps TRBD1 as D (6 bases). Germline V gene data show CDR1 as SNHLY and CDR2 as FYNNEI. The CDR3 has 14 amino acids. V was pared by 7 bases and J by 1 base, with 10 bases between. CDR3 region: CASTDRQNTGELFF. Here the CDR3 DNA reads TGTGCCAGCACTGACAGGCAGAACACCGGGGAGCTGTTTTTT.

V and J are TRBV15 and TRBJ2-4; 8 bases map to TRBD1. The CDR3 is 15 amino acids. CDR1 and CDR2 (germline): LNHNV, YYDKDF (reference sequence). J lost 4 bases, V lost 1 base, and 3 bases had no gene match. CDR3 in amino acids: CATSRAGTGKNIQYF. The CDR3 DNA follows: TGTGCCACCAGCAGAGCCGGGACAGGTAAAAACATTCAGTACTTC.

Here the CDR3 DNA reads TGTGCCAGCAGCTTAACAAGAGGGGGGACCCAGTACTTC. Protein product: CASSLTRGGTQYF. V gene TRBV13 combines with J gene TRBJ2-5, with D perhaps matching TRBD1 (6 bases). V shed 2 bases and J shed 7 bases, with 11 bases lying between them. The CDR3 has 13 residues. Germline V gene sequence: CDR1 PRHDT, CDR2 FYEKMQ (reference sequence). The full variable domain, completed using reference TRBV13 and TRBJ2-5, is AAGVIQSPRHLIKEKRETATLKCYPIPRHDTVYWYQQGPGQDPQFLISFYEKMQSDKGSIPDRFSAQQFSDYHSELNMSSLELGDSALYFCASSLTRGGTQYFGPGTRLLVL.

The gene calls are TRBV5-1 and TRBJ1-2; TRBD1 might be the D (6 bases). The V end lost 0 bases, the J end lost 4 bases, and 22 bases lay between the germline ends. The germline V gene encodes CDR1 SGHRS and CDR2 YFSETQ. The CDR3 covers 18 residues. CDR3 DNA sequence: TGCGCCAGCAGCTTGGGAATCGGGGACCCAGGGGTAGGCTATGGCTACACCTTC. This sequence encodes CASSLGIGDPGVGYGYTF.

The rearrangement links TRBV19 to TRBJ1-5, with TRBD1 matching 7 bases. This CDR3 region has 14 residues. Germline V lookup: CDR1 LNHDA, CDR2 SQIVND (reference sequence). Unmatched junction bases numbered 10, after V lost 9 bases and J lost 5 bases. Here the CDR3 reads CASAPGTAYQPQHF. The CDR3 DNA reads TGTGCCAGCGCCCCCGGGACAGCTTATCAGCCCCAGCATTTT.

Turning to this clone: Germline and junction disagree at one end, which may indicate a read error. The chain has TRBV11-2 and TRBJ2-7; D is unclear. The CDR3 is 13 amino acids. Looked up from germline, CDR1 is SGHAT and CDR2 is FQNNGV. CDR3: CASSLGQAYVQYF. CDR3 sequence (DNA): TGTGCCAGCAGCTTAGGCCAGGCGTACGTGCAGTACTTC. Full variable domain (missing parts from reference TRBV11-2 and TRBJ2-7): EAGVAQSPRYKIIEKRQSVAFWCNPISGHATLYWYQQILGQGPKLLIQFQNNGVVDDSQLPKDRFSAERLKGVDSTLKIQPAKLEDSAVYLCASSLGQAYVQYFGPGTRLTVT.

The chain combines TRBV6-2 or TRBV6-3 with TRBJ1-1, with a weak D call TRBD1 (5 bases). CDR1 and CDR2 from the germline V gene are MNHEY and SVGEGT. This CDR3 spans 14 amino acids. V was shortened by 6 bases and J by 4 bases, with 15 bases between the two germline ends. The DNA for the CDR3 is TGTGCCAGCAGCACTGGGGCGGTGGGCACTGAAGCTTTCTTT. Protein product: CASSTGAVGTEAFF.

The rearrangement links TRBV6-6 to TRBJ2-1, with a weak D call TRBD1 (6 bases). Trimming removed 10 bases from V and 5 bases from J, with 21 bases in between. CDR1 and CDR2 from the germline V gene are MNHNY and SVGAGI (reference sequence). This CDR3 is 15 amino acids long. CDR3 amino acids: CATRIQMTGNNEQFF. As DNA, the CDR3 is TGTGCCACGCGAATACAAATGACAGGTAACAATGAGCAGTTCTTC.

The chain combines TRBV5-5 with TRBJ2-1; TRBD2 might be the D (6 bases). Trimming removed 2 bases at V and 3 bases at J, with 12 bases between. Germline CDR1 reads SGHKS; CDR2 reads YYEKEE (reference sequence). There are 15 residues in the CDR3. The CDR3 protein is CASSLRRGYYNEQFF. Written as DNA, the CDR3 is TGTGCCAGCAGCTTAAGACGGGGGTACTACAATGAGCAGTTCTTC.

The rearrangement uses TRBV24-1 and TRBJ2-3; TRBD1 aligns across 8 bases. Germline trimming cut 3 bases from V and 0 bases from J; bases unmatched to any gene: 4. The CDR3 length is 16 residues. CDR1 is KGHDR, CDR2 SFDVKD, per germline. Here the CDR3 DNA reads TGTGCCACCAGTGATCGACAGGGGCTCAGCACAGATACGCAGTATTTT. As protein: CATSDRQGLSTDTQYF.

V usage is TRBV6-5 and J usage is TRBJ1-2, with 7 bases fitting TRBD1. The germline V gene has CDR1 MNHEY and CDR2 SVGAGI. V lost 6 bases to trimming and J lost 0 bases; unmatched junction nucleotides: 4. CDR3 size: 14 residues. This CDR3 is CASSRQGTNYGYTF. The CDR3 nucleotides are TGTGCCAGCAGCCGACAGGGTACTAACTATGGCTACACCTTC.

The rearrangement uses TRBV27 and TRBJ2-7, with TRBD2 identical over 7 bases. This CDR3 region has 19 residues. The germline V gene encodes CDR1 MNHEY and CDR2 SMNVEV (reference sequence). Unmatched junction bases numbered 23, after V lost 3 bases and J lost 6 bases. CDR3 protein: CASSFWRDSERGRSLEQYF. The DNA for the CDR3 is TGTGCCAGCAGTTTTTGGAGGGACTCTGAGCGGGGAAGGTCCCTCGAGCAGTACTTC.

The chain employs TRBV7-2 and TRBJ1-2; 7 bases agree with TRBD1. Germline trimming cut 5 bases from V and 5 bases from J; bases unmatched to any gene: 8. This CDR3 is built from 14 residues. Germline V gives CDR1 SGHTA, CDR2 FQGNSA. The CDR3 spells CASSAVTGPYGYTF. DNA of the CDR3: TGTGCCAGCAGCGCAGTGACAGGGCCGTATGGCTACACCTTC.

This clone was recorded a few times. The CDR3 loop reads CASSEGQPYEQYF. The CDR3 DNA is TGTGCCAGCAGTGAAGGACAACCCTACGAGCAGTACTTC. The chain couples TRBV2 to TRBJ2-7, with D unresolved. V shed 1 base and J shed 2 bases, with 6 bases lying between them. Germline-derived CDR1 and CDR2 are SNHLY and FYNNEI. The CDR3 length is 13 residues.

The V gene is TRBV19, the J gene TRBJ2-5, with D unresolved. The germline V gene has CDR1 LNHDA and CDR2 SQIVND (reference sequence). The CDR3 is 13 amino acids. Trimming removed 2 bases from V and 2 bases from J, with 6 bases in between. CDR3 DNA: TGTGCCAGTAGTATACATGAGCAAGAGACCCAGTACTTC. It yields the protein CASSIHEQETQYF. The variable domain in full, completed from reference TRBV19 and TRBJ2-5, reads DGGITQSPKYLFRKEGQNVTLSCEQNLNHDAMYWYRQDPGQGLRLIYYSQIVNDFQKGDIAEGYSVSREKKESFPLTVTSAQKNPTAFYLCASSIHEQETQYFGPGTRLLVL.

This rearrangement joins TRBV12-5 to TRBJ2-7; 7 positions agree with TRBD2. The CDR3 extends over 15 amino acids. Losses at the gene ends were 6 bases for V and 0 bases for J; bases not matched to a gene: 8. Germline V CDR1 and CDR2: LGHNT, FRNRAP. As DNA, the CDR3 is TGTGCTAGTGGCCCGACTAGCCCTAGCTCCTACGAGCAGTACTTC. Translated: CASGPTSPSSYEQYF.

The chain uses TRBV27 and TRBJ1-1; 10 bases align to TRBD1. Germline CDR1 is MNHEY and CDR2 is SMNVEV (reference sequence). This CDR3 contains 13 residues. V gave up 5 bases and J gave up 7 bases; unmatched junction bases: 4. For the CDR3, the DNA is TGTGCCAGCAGTATAAGGACAGGGGGTGAAGCTTTCTTT. Protein product: CASSIRTGGEAFF.

The gene calls are TRBV2 and TRBJ2-5, with 8 bases fitting TRBD1. Looked up from germline, CDR1 is SNHLY and CDR2 is FYNNEI. The CDR3 loop spans 14 amino acids. V dropped 7 bases and J dropped 5; count of bases not matched to a gene: 9. In nucleotides, the CDR3 is TGTGCCAGCAATAAGGACAGGGCGGTGGAGACCCAGTACTTC. Protein: CASNKDRAVETQYF.

The chain joins TRBV3-1 (or the pseudogene TRBV3-2) to TRBJ1-4; D remains ambiguous. Per germline, CDR1 LGHDT and CDR2 YNNKEL (reference sequence). V was pared by 0 bases and J by 8 bases, with 10 bases between. The CDR3 has 14 residues. CDR3 DNA: TGTGCCAGCAGCCAAGATCCAGGAGGCGAAAAACTGTTTTTT. Amino acid sequence: CASSQDPGGEKLFF.

The genes are TRBV20-1 and TRBJ2-7; 9 nucleotides agree with TRBD1. V was clipped by 3 bases and J by 4 bases; unmatched bases: 10. This CDR3 is 15 amino acids long. Germline lookup yields CDR1 DFQATT and CDR2 SNEGSKA (reference sequence). The CDR3 sequence: CSASNPTGGPYEQYF. CDR3 nucleotide sequence: TGCAGTGCTAGTAACCCCACAGGGGGCCCTTACGAGCAGTACTTC.